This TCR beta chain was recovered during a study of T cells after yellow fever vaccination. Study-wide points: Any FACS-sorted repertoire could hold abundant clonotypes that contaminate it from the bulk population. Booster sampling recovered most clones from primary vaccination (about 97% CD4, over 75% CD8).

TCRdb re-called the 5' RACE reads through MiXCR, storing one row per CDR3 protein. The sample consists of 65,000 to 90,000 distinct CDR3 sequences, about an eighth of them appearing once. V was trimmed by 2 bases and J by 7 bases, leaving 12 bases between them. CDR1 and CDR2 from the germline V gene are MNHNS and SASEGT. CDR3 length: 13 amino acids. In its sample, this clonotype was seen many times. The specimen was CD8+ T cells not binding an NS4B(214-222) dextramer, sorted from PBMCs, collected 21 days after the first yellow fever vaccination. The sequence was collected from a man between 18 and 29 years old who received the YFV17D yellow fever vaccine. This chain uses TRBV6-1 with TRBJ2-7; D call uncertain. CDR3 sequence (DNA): TGTGCCAGCAGTGAAATAGGCAGTGGAGAGCAGTACGTC. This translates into CASSEIGSGEQYV.